This TCR beta chain was captured by sequencing in a study of blood T cells in healthy people across ages. Whole-study results and caveats: Diversity estimates drawn from one million T cells were deemed underestimates. Reliance upon unsorted PBMCs precluded definitive naive versus antigen-experienced comparison.

The authors isolated at least 6 million PBMCs per sample. For the second PCR, which ran for about 6 to 11 cycles, a sample-barcoded 5' primer and a J-beta primer mix were used. TCRdb reprocessed the 5' RACE reads with MiXCR, giving one entry per CDR3 protein. The table shows about a million distinct CDR3 sequences, with under 50% occurring only once. This clonotype was seen a few times. Its antigen is not identified. Germline values: CDR1 MNHEY, CDR2 SMNVEV (reference sequence). There are 16 residues in the CDR3. V was shortened by 4 bases and J by 0 bases, with 14 bases between the two germline ends. The TCR comes from a young man in good health. The specimen was blood. The V and J genes are TRBV27 and TRBJ2-3; tentatively, D is TRBD2 (5 bases). In nucleotides, the CDR3 is TGTGCCAGCAGTTCCCCACTAGAGGAAAGCACAGATACGCAGTATTTT. This sequence encodes CASSSPLEESTDTQYF.